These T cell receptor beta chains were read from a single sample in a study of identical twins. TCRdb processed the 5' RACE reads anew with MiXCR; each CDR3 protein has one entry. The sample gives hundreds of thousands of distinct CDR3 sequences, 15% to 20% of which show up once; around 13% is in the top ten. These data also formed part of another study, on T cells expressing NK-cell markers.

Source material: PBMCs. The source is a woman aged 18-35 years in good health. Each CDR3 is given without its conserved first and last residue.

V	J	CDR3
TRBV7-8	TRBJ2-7	ASSLERSRASRSYEQY
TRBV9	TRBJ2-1	ASSPEVAPYNEQF
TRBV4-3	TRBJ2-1	ASLGLADYNEQF
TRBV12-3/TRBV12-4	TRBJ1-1	ASKRAEAF
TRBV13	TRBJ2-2	ASSLGGSGRNGELF
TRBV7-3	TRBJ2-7	ASSHRAWAEQY
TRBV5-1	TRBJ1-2	ASSDGTVDGYT
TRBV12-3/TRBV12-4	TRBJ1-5	ASSHRTGFGNQPQH
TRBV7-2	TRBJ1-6	ASSLVGENSPLH
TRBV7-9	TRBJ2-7	ASSLAGTWQSSYEQY
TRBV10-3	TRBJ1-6	AIRRVDGDGSPLH
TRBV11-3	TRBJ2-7	ASTTTGGEQY
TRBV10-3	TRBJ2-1	AIGATYNEQF
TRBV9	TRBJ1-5	ASSVGKGSNQPQH
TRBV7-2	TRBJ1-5	ASSLEGRANQPQH
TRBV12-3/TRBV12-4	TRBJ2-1	ASRRATFNEQF
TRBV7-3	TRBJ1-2	ASSLNRQQGQT
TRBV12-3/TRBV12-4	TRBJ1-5	ASSWWGAQPQH
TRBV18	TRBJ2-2	ASSPRGSLNTGELF
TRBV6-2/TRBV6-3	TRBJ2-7	ASSYSLPSYEQY
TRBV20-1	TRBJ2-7	SARDTRADPPYEQY
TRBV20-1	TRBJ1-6	SAREWGTQGQNSPLH
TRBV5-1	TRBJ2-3	ASSVGWGEVGTDTQY
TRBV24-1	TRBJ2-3	ATSDGSDTQY
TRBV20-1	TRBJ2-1	SARADYGRGANEQF
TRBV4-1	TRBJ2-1	ASSQAGDTQKF
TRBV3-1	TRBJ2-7	ASSQDLREAGEQY
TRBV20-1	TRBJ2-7	SARDPAWEYEQY
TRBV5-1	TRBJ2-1	ASSSLDSSIHNEQF
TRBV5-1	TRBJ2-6	ASAQGSGANVLT
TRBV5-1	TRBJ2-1	ASSLGVGGWTEQF
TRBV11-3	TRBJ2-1	ASSLDPGVPYNEQF
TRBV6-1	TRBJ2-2	AVIEGANTGELF
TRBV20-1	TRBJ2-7	SAIEVGFSYEQY
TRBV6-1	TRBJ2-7	ASCPEARYEQY
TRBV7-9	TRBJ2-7	ASSPVSGYEQY
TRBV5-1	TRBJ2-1	ASSLGSGGLYNEQF
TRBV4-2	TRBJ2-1	ASSHPGTGDEQF
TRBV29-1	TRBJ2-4	SAQGVAKNIQY
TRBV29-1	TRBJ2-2	SVEDGAGGSAGELF
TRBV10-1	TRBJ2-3	ASSERDTQY
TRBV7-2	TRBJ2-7	ASSLAQSLGQY
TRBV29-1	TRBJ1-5	SVADGLNQPQH